The 8 T cell receptor beta chains reported below all come from one sample, sequenced in a study of neoadjuvant nivolumab and ipilimumab in lung cancer. TCRdb's table, derived via immunoSEQ multiplex PCR, lists solely in-frame clones and lacks some. This repertoire shows 20,000 or so clones, more than 75% found once; its top ten account for less than 9%. Sample: tumor tissue, taken after neoadjuvant nivolumab, alone or with ipilimumab, at or shortly before surgery. These receptors came from an adult with non-small cell lung cancer.

The rearrangement links TRBV11-2 to TRBJ2-3; TRBD2 matches at 7 bases. Germline V CDR1 and CDR2: SGHAT, FQNNGV. The CDR3 totals 18 residues. The junction had 11 bases not matched to a gene; V was cut back by 2 bases and J by 0 bases. CDR3 bases: TGTGCCAGCAGCTTAACTAGCGCCCGGCCTTTTAGCACAGATACGCAGTATTTT. Its protein is CASSLTSARPFSTDTQYF.

This rearrangement joins TRBV29-1 to TRBJ2-5, with 15 bases fitting TRBD2. Germline loops: CDR1 SQVTM, CDR2 ANQGSEA. The CDR3 runs to 16 residues. With 6 bases clipped from V and 2 bases from J, the junction kept 7 bases outside the gene matches. The CDR3 is CSVFGLAGGRQETQYF. CDR3 coding DNA: TGCAGCGTCTTCGGACTAGCGGGAGGGAGGCAAGAGACCCAGTACTTC.

The rearrangement joins TRBV27 to TRBJ1-5; D ambiguous. With 2 bases removed from V and 0 bases from J, the gap between germline ends came to 8 bases. Germline V gene sequence: CDR1 MNHEY, CDR2 SMNVEV (reference sequence). CDR3 size: 15 residues. The CDR3 here is CASSLVPVSNQPQHF. CDR3 DNA sequence: TGTGCCAGCAGTTTAGTTCCAGTTAGCAATCAGCCCCAGCATTTT.

To note about this clone: The identical CDR3 is also encoded by other nucleotide sequences in the sample. This rearrangement joins TRBV4-3 to TRBJ2-7; D uncertain. The CDR3 is 15 amino acids. Trimming removed 0 bases at V and 0 bases at J, with 9 bases between. Germline V lookup: CDR1 LGHNA, CDR2 YSLEER. CDR3 sequence: CASSQDLGSSYEQYF. DNA for the CDR3: TGCGCCAGCAGCCAAGATCTGGGGTCCTCCTACGAGCAGTACTTC.

The CDR3 coding sequence is TGTGCCAGCAGCGTTAGCGGCCAAGAGACCCAGTACTTC. It yields the protein CASSVSGQETQYF. The chain employs TRBV9 and TRBJ2-5; TRBD2 is a possible D gene (6 bases). The V end lost 2 bases, the J end lost 1 base, and 6 bases lay between the germline ends. The CDR3 is 13 residues long. Germline values: CDR1 SGDLS, CDR2 YYNGEE.

The V gene is TRBV7-6, the J gene TRBJ2-7, with TRBD1 matching 9 bases. CDR1 and CDR2 (germline): SGHVS, FNYEAQ. V was pared by 5 bases and J by 2 bases, with 4 bases of the junction left unmatched. The CDR3 is 14 residues long. The CDR3 coding sequence is TGTGCCAGCAGCCACGGGGACAGGGCCTACGAGCAGTACTTC. Protein sequence: CASSHGDRAYEQYF. Together with reference TRBV7-6 and TRBJ2-7, the CDR3 gives the full variable domain: GAGVSQSPRYKVTKRGQDVALRCDPISGHVSLYWYRQALGQGPEFLTYFNYEAQQDKSGLPNDRFSAERPEGSISTLTIQRTEQRDSAMYRCASSHGDRAYEQYFGPGTRLTVT.

This rearrangement joins TRBV7-2 to TRBJ1-1; D ambiguous. This CDR3 has 12 amino acids. The ends were cut back, 1 base at V and 6 bases at J, with 6 bases in the middle. From germline, CDR1 is SGHTA and CDR2 FQGNSA. CDR3 loop: CASSLGGSEAFF. CDR3 DNA sequence: TGTGCCAGCAGCTTAGGGGGTTCTGAAGCTTTCTTT.

V gene TRBV29-1 combines with J gene TRBJ2-7; D gene unclear. The germline V and J ends were trimmed by 7 bases and 1 base, with 11 bases remaining between them. CDR1 and CDR2 from the germline V gene are SQVTM and ANQGSEA. The CDR3 is 12 residues long. The CDR3 coding sequence is TGCAGCGGTGCGGCCGGATCCTACGAGCAGTACTTC. Encoded protein: CSGAAGSYEQYF.